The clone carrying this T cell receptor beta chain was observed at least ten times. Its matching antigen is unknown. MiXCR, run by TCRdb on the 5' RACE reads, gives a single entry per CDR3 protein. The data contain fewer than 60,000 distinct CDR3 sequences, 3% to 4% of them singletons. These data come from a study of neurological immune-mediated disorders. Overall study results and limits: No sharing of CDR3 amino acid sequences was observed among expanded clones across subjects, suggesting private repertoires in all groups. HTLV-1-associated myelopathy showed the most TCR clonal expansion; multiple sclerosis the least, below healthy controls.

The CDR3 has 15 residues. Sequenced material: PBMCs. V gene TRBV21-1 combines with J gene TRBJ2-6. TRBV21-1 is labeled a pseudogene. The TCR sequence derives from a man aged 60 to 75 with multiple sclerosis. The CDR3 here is CASSLKNGETNVLTF. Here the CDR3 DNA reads TGTGCCAGCAGCCTAAAGAATGGGGAAACCAACGTCCTGACTTTC.